These T cell receptor beta chains were read from a single sample in a study of coeliac disease. Assay used: immunoSEQ multiplex PCR; TCRdb lists only in-frame clones, some missing. There are approximately 7,000 clones in the sample; roughly 66% occur only once, and about 6.7% lies in the top ten. The sample comprised lamina propria lymphocytes from the gut. All receptors derive from a man over 45 with active celiac disease. The CDR3 runs from the conserved cysteine through the conserved F or W. Clone size is given for some rows only: seen once, a few or many times, or a class if the clone is expanded.

size,V,J,CDR3
few,TRBV7-9,TRBJ1-6,CASSLKAYGNSPLHF
few,TRBV11-2,TRBJ1-5,CASSGGGVGNQPQHF
-,TRBV18,TRBJ1-6,CASSPQPGNNSPLHF
-,TRBV19,TRBJ2-3,CASSPAGGGGTDTQYF
-,TRBV2,TRBJ2-3,CASSVTSFLSTQYF
once,TRBV6-1,TRBJ1-1,CASSSRQAIEAFF
-,TRBV15,TRBJ2-1,CATSREGNRGRQQFF
few,TRBV6-1,TRBJ1-2,CASRRTGGEGGYTF
-,TRBV7-2,TRBJ2-5,CASSGGLAGGPGETQYF
-,TRBV19,TRBJ2-5,CASRDRGQETQYF
-,TRBV28,TRBJ2-1,CASSPSGVYNEQFF
hyperexpanded,TRBV4-1,TRBJ1-4,CASSLGQPGEKLFF
few,TRBV4-1,TRBJ2-2,CASSQSRAYTGELFF
-,TRBV9,TRBJ1-2,CASSVDPGGGGYTF
-,TRBV29-1,TRBJ2-2,CSVKLAVNTGELFF
-,TRBV29-1,TRBJ1-2,CGGGGGTSYGYTF
-,TRBV7-9,TRBJ2-3,CASSPWTSGRVTDTQYF
-,TRBV6-1,TRBJ1-5,CASSPQGSNQPQHF
few,TRBV7-8,TRBJ2-3,CASSLAGGTQAGDTQYF
-,TRBV27,TRBJ2-3,CASNRGQGGNTDTQYF
-,TRBV20-1,TRBJ2-7,CSARQGVF
few,TRBV30,TRBJ1-1,CACPGTHYTEAFF
few,TRBV2,TRBJ2-5,CASSASGQETQYF
few,TRBV25-1,TRBJ1-4,CASSQDFVSGEKLFF
-,TRBV27,TRBJ2-7,CASKLLAGAGEQYF
few,TRBV2,TRBJ2-2,CASSYVEMNTGELFF
-,TRBV4-3,TRBJ2-1,CASSLRWREGWGEQFF
-,TRBV4-2,TRBJ2-5,CASSPSGQRDGETQYF
-,TRBV4-3,TRBJ2-5,CASSQDSSAETQYF
-,TRBV11-2,TRBJ2-4,CASSGYWRFGKNIQYF
-,TRBV29-1,TRBJ2-2,CSARDTFTGELFF
-,TRBV10-1,TRBJ1-3,CASSEGSGQDCVDTIYF
-,TRBV5-1,TRBJ1-3,CASSPDTGAGNTIYF
-,TRBV19,TRBJ2-1,CASRPGTSGHNEQFF
-,TRBV5-6,TRBJ2-3,CASSLFGVDTQYF
-,TRBV27,TRBJ2-5,CASSHRDRVQETQYF
-,TRBV18,TRBJ2-3,CASSPLVTSGTDTQYF
few,TRBV5-1,TRBJ1-1,CASSVGQGEAFF
-,TRBV10-2,TRBJ2-1,CASSDLSGRAGNEQFF
-,TRBV19,TRBJ2-1,CASSTTGHLYNEQFF
-,TRBV19,TRBJ1-5,CASRPGLLGNQPQHF
-,TRBV7-7,TRBJ1-5,CASSPDRNQPQHF
-,TRBV28,TRBJ2-1,CASSSIAGGPSEQFF
-,TRBV19,TRBJ1-4,CASSTSREKLFF